The present TCR beta chain was sequenced within a study of T cells of healthy individuals. TCRdb recomputed calls from the 5' RACE reads with MiXCR, one row per CDR3 protein. In the table there are around 63,000 distinct CDR3 sequences, roughly 15% of which are singletons. The CDR3 runs 14 residues. V dropped 2 bases and J dropped 4 bases, with 10 bases sitting between them. The V gene is TRBV12-3 or TRBV12-4, the J gene TRBJ2-3; possibly TRBD1 for D (5 bases). This sequence originates from a human donor in good health. Written as DNA, the CDR3 is TGTGCCAGCAGTTTAATCCAGGGTTCAGATACGCAGTATTTT. Encoded protein: CASSLIQGSDTQYF.